This T cell receptor beta chain was captured in a study of T cell responses to AZD1222 COVID-19 vaccine. This CDR3 comprises 12 residues. Germline V CDR1 and CDR2: SQVTM, ANQGSEA. The V segment lost 7 bases and the J segment 7 bases; nucleotides outside the gene matches: 9. Generated by immunoSEQ multiplex PCR, the TCRdb table keeps only in-frame clones and is missing some. Among about 130,000 clones listed, about 90% were seen once. This rearrangement joins TRBV29-1 to TRBJ2-7; the match to TRBD1 covers 8 bases. The clonotype comes from an adult in good health. The specimen was peripheral blood, collected on day 0 of MenACWY control vaccination. The CDR3 bases are TGCAGCGGTAGGACAGGGAACGGGGAGCAGTACTTC. Encoded protein: CSGRTGNGEQYF.